Shown below are 10 T cell receptor beta chains from a single sample sequenced in a study of cytomegalovirus exposure and HLA in healthy donors. 60 Vbeta and 13 Jbeta primers were used in PCR. Repertoires were generated with immunoSEQ multiplex PCR, while TCRdb's copy carries only in-frame clones and drops some. This sample has tens of thousands of clones, with 73% found just once. The sample consisted of PBMCs. Receptor source: a man aged 45 to 65 in good health and CMV-seronegative.

V gene TRBV10-1 combines with J gene TRBJ2-5; no firm D call. The CDR3 is 13 amino acids. The germline V gene encodes CDR1 WNHNN and CDR2 SYGVQD (reference sequence). V lost 3 bases to trimming and J lost 5 bases, with 10 bases between them. The CDR3 is CASSDTQRETQYF. Written as DNA, the CDR3 is TGCGCCAGCAGTGACACTCAACGGGAGACCCAGTACTTC.

This clone has more than one count but fewer than ten. V is TRBV2 and J is TRBJ2-4; maybe TRBD1 (6 bases). The V end was cut by 6 bases, the J end by 0 bases, with 15 bases between. The CDR3 is 16 amino acids. Germline V gene sequence: CDR1 SNHLY, CDR2 FYNNEI. The CDR3 spells CASSTTGTIAKNIQYF. DNA for the CDR3: TGTGCCAGCAGCACGACCGGGACAATAGCCAAAAACATTCAGTACTTC.

V and J are TRBV9 and TRBJ2-5; 10 bases are shared with TRBD2. After removal of 4 bases from V and 5 bases from J, the junction contained 11 bases not matched to a gene. CDR1 and CDR2 (germline): SGDLS, YYNGEE. The CDR3 is 16 amino acids. Written as DNA, the CDR3 is TGTGCCAGCAGCCCCGGGGGAAGCGGGGGGGCCGAGACCCAGTACTTC. Protein product: CASSPGGSGGAETQYF.

V usage is TRBV6-1 and J usage is TRBJ1-3; tentatively, D is TRBD1 (5 bases). Germline CDR1 reads MNHNS; CDR2 reads SASEGT. CDR3 length: 16 residues. V was clipped by 0 bases and J by 4 bases, with 13 bases between them. This CDR3 reads CASSEAWGGAGNTIYF. The CDR3 nucleotides read TGTGCCAGCAGTGAAGCCTGGGGCGGAGCGGGAAACACCATATATTTT.

The chain couples TRBV19 to TRBJ2-5; 8 nucleotides match TRBD1. CDR3 size: 13 residues. Germline CDR1 reads LNHDA; CDR2 reads SQIVND (reference sequence). V dropped 5 bases and J dropped 11; count of bases not matched to a gene: 10. In DNA form, the CDR3 reads TGTGCCAGTAGTTCCAGGGGACAGGTCAAGCAGTACTTC. This encodes CASSSRGQVKQYF.

The chain is built from TRBV2 and TRBJ2-3; TRBD1 agrees at 9 bases. This CDR3 comprises 15 residues. V was pared by 6 bases and J by 0 bases, with 4 bases of the junction left unmatched. Germline CDR1 SNHLY, CDR2 FYNNEI. The CDR3 is CASSIDRGSTDTQYF. CDR3 in DNA: TGTGCCAGCAGCATTGACAGGGGGAGCACAGATACGCAGTATTTT.

The chain couples TRBV19 to TRBJ1-5; D is possibly TRBD1 (6 bases). Trimming pared 8 bases from V and 5 bases from J, leaving 19 bases between. This CDR3 has 15 residues. The germline V gene encodes CDR1 LNHDA and CDR2 SQIVND (reference sequence). CDR3 loop: CASALRDKNHQPQHF. In DNA, the CDR3 is TGTGCCAGTGCTCTCCGGGACAAGAACCATCAGCCCCAGCATTTT.

The chain is built from TRBV10-1 and TRBJ2-5; perhaps TRBD2 as D (6 bases). CDR1 and CDR2 from the germline V gene are WNHNN and SYGVQD (reference sequence). This CDR3 spans 16 amino acids. Trimming left V 2 bases short and J 1 base short, with 14 bases between. CDR3 nucleotides: TGCGCCAGCAGTGAGAGGAGGGGACCACCCCAAGAGACCCAGTACTTC. Residues: CASSERRGPPQETQYF.

The chain employs TRBV21-1 and TRBJ1-5; the D segment call TRBD1 is taken from the table without a DNA check. TRBV21-1 is a listed pseudogene. This CDR3 comprises 15 residues. This chain's CDR3 is CASTPGAGVNQPQHF. CDR3 nucleotide sequence: TGTGCCAGCACTCCAGGGGCCGGGGTTAATCAGCCCCAGCATTTT.

The rearrangement links TRBV7-8 to TRBJ2-7; TRBD1 agrees at 8 bases. CDR3 length equals 14 residues. The trim removed 5 bases at V and 7 bases at J, leaving 10 bases unmatched. Germline V gene lookup returns CDR1 SGHVS and CDR2 FQNEAQ. The chain's CDR3 is CASSADRDRKEQYF. The CDR3 region has the DNA TGTGCCAGCAGCGCGGACAGGGATCGAAAGGAGCAGTACTTC.